The next 5 T cell receptor beta chains were all read from a single sample in a study of shared clonotypes between healthy human individuals (TCRdb year 2020). Library construction relied on the immunoSEQ multiplex PCR assay. This immuneACCESS table, as held by TCRdb, lists in-frame sequences with V and J called but not all clones. Of the missing ones, under half trace to an unresolved V gene in checked studies; the others have no known cause. Present in this sample are over a million clones, about 98% of which were seen just once. Jointly, the top ten make up 0.4% to 0.45% of the sample. Material for sequencing was naive CD4+ T cells sorted from blood. Per the publication, the cell subset or site label means: CD45RA+ positively selected. The receptors originated from a man under 40 in good health.

This chain uses TRBV4-1 with TRBJ1-2; the match to TRBD1 covers 8 bases. Germline V gene lookup returns CDR1 MGHRA and CDR2 YSYEKL. This CDR3 is built from 14 residues. V lost 1 base and J lost 5; bases outside the gene matches: 3. CDR3 nucleotides: TGCGCCAGCAGCCAAGCTCAGGGGGCGTATGGCTACACCTTC. As protein: CASSQAQGAYGYTF.

This clone was found once. CDR3: CASSQFGGVGETQYF. The CDR3 DNA is TGTGCCAGCAGCCAATTTGGAGGGGTCGGGGAGACCCAGTACTTC. This chain uses TRBV14 with TRBJ2-5, with D maybe TRBD2 (6 bases). The V and J ends lost 2 bases and 5 bases respectively, with 15 bases between them. The CDR3 loop spans 15 amino acids. The V gene's germline CDR1 is SGHDN and CDR2 FVKESK.

In its sample, this clone was seen a few times. The J gene is TRBJ1-2, the V gene TRBV4-2; TRBD1 matches at 11 bases. Germline trimming cut 3 bases from V and 8 bases from J; bases unmatched to any gene: 2. Germline V gene data show CDR1 as LGHNA and CDR2 as YNFKEQ. This CDR3 has 13 residues. The CDR3, as DNA: TGTGCCAGCAGCCAGGGACAGGGGGACGGCTACACCTTC. The encoded protein is CASSQGQGDGYTF.

V gene TRBV19 combines with J gene TRBJ2-7, with no clear D. Germline assignment: CDR1 LNHDA and CDR2 SQIVND (reference sequence). V dropped 6 bases and J dropped 2 bases, with 2 bases sitting between them. This CDR3 is built from 10 residues. The CDR3 spells CASRPYEQYF. In nucleotides, the CDR3 is TGTGCCAGTAGGCCCTACGAGCAGTACTTC.

The sample holds one count of this clone. This chain joins TRBV9 and TRBJ1-1; D perhaps matches TRBD1 (5 bases). From germline, CDR1 is SGDLS and CDR2 YYNGEE. The V end was cut by 0 bases, the J end by 7 bases, with 13 bases between. CDR3 length equals 14 residues. This CDR3 is CASSVVLGRGEAFF. CDR3 nucleotides: TGTGCCAGCAGCGTAGTTTTGGGGCGGGGTGAAGCTTTCTTT.